Listed below are T cell receptor beta chains from one sample, sequenced in a study of cytotoxic CD8 clonotypes in ibrutinib-treated CLL. Data came from immunoSEQ multiplex PCR; TCRdb stores just in-frame clones and leaves some out. Among around 40,000 clones listed, 55% to 75% were seen once. The sample was PBMCs, taken at disease progression, from a patient treated with ibrutinib. Every receptor here comes from a human donor with chronic lymphocytic leukemia. Both conserved end residues are part of each CDR3. A D gene is named only where the DNA matches it firmly. Clone size, where shown, is once, few, many, or a class for clones that have expanded.

CDR3 protein	CDR3 DNA	J gene	CDR3 length	D gene	clone size	V gene
CASNVAGGRYNEQFF	TGTGCCAGCAACGTAGCGGGGGGGCGATACAATGAGCAGTTCTTC	TRBJ2-1	15	TRBD2	NA	TRBV27
CASSGRDTSYEQYF	TGTGCCAGCAGCGGCCGGGACACCTCCTACGAGCAGTACTTC	TRBJ2-7	14	NA	NA	TRBV13
CATEGLAGNSTDTQYF	TGTGCCACCGAGGGACTAGCGGGCAATAGCACAGATACGCAGTATTTT	TRBJ2-3	16	TRBD2	once	TRBV15
CASSQPDRGGEKLFF	TGTGCCAGCAGCCAACCTGACAGGGGAGGCGAAAAACTGTTTTTT	TRBJ1-4	15	TRBD1	few	TRBV4-2
CASSSSWGAEAFF	TGTGCCAGCAGCTCCTCTTGGGGTGCTGAAGCTTTCTTT	TRBJ1-1	13	NA	NA	TRBV7-9
CASSPRTSGFDEQFF	TGCGCCAGCAGCCCAAGGACTAGCGGTTTCGATGAGCAGTTCTTC	TRBJ2-1	15	TRBD2	few	TRBV4-1
CASSLSSSGNTIYF	TGTGCCAGCAGCCTTTCGTCCTCTGGAAACACCATATATTTT	TRBJ1-3	14	NA	once	TRBV7-9
CATSAYDAGNTIYF	TGTGCCACCAGCGCTTACGACGCTGGAAACACCATATATTTT	TRBJ1-3	14	NA	NA	TRBV15
CASSEQLFNYGYTF	TGTGCCAGCAGTGAACAGTTGTTTAACTATGGCTACACCTTC	TRBJ1-2	14	NA	NA	TRBV6-1
CASSLYRGTEAFF	TGTGCCAGCAGCTTGTACAGGGGTACTGAAGCTTTCTTT	TRBJ1-1	13	TRBD1	NA	TRBV7-6
CASSLSGAGALHEQYF	TGTGCCAGCAGCTTGTCCGGGGCGGGAGCGCTCCACGAGCAGTACTTC	TRBJ2-7	16	TRBD2	once	TRBV5-6
CASSQDGTGLGEQFF	TGCGCCAGCAGCCAAGACGGGACTGGCCTCGGTGAGCAGTTCTTC	TRBJ2-1	15	NA	NA	TRBV4-1
CASSDRVANEKLFF	TGTGCCAGCAGTGACAGGGTGGCTAATGAAAAACTGTTTTTT	TRBJ1-4	14	TRBD1	NA	TRBV6-6
CASSLSPGLAGVWGTDTQYF	TGTGCCAGCAGTTTATCGCCTGGACTAGCGGGAGTATGGGGCACAGATACGCAGTATTTT	TRBJ2-3	20	TRBD2	NA	TRBV27
CASSLIASSSYNEQFF	TGTGCCAGCAGTTTAATAGCGAGTAGCTCCTACAATGAGCAGTTCTTC	TRBJ2-1	16	NA	NA	TRBV27
CASRNRDPNYGYTF	TGTGCCAGCAGGAACAGGGACCCTAACTATGGCTACACCTTC	TRBJ1-2	14	NA	medium-sized	TRBV2
CASSQGGKGGDTGELFF	TGCGCCAGCAGTCAAGGAGGGAAGGGAGGGGACACCGGGGAGCTGTTTTTT	TRBJ2-2	17	TRBD2	NA	TRBV23-1
CASSESRLATSYNEQFF	TGCGCCAGCAGTGAGTCGAGGCTAGCGACCTCCTACAATGAGCAGTTCTTC	TRBJ2-1	17	NA	NA	TRBV10-2
CASSQTQGPLSYEQYF	TGTGCCAGCAGCCAGACCCAGGGTCCCCTCTCCTACGAGCAGTACTTC	TRBJ2-7	16	NA	NA	TRBV4-2
CASSDPGLAGGLAETQYF	TGTGCCAGCAGCGATCCGGGACTAGCGGGAGGATTAGCAGAGACCCAGTACTTC	TRBJ2-5	18	TRBD2	NA	TRBV7-9
CASSADRRPLTDTQYF	TGTGCCAGCAGTGCGGACCGCCGACCGCTCACAGATACGCAGTATTTT	TRBJ2-3	16	NA	NA	TRBV28
CASSRGYGYTF	TGTGCCAGTAGTAGGGGCTATGGCTACACCTTC	TRBJ1-2	11	NA	few	TRBV19
CASRGSGETQYF	TGCGCCAGCAGGGGTAGTGGGGAGACCCAGTACTTC	TRBJ2-5	12	NA	NA	TRBV5-1
CASSRGEGNQPQHF	TGTGCCAGCTCTAGGGGAGAGGGCAATCAGCCCCAGCATTTT	TRBJ1-5	14	NA	NA	TRBV18
CASSVEVAINEQFF	TGTGCCAGCAGCGTAGAGGTGGCTATCAATGAGCAGTTCTTC	TRBJ2-1	14	NA	NA	TRBV9
CATEGVKNIQYF	TGTGCCACTGAAGGTGTCAAAAACATTCAGTACTTC	TRBJ2-4	12	NA	NA	TRBV6-5
CASSSASYAGIGEGQPQHF	TGTGCCAGCAGTTCCGCATCTTATGCGGGCATAGGTGAAGGACAGCCCCAGCATTTT	TRBJ1-5	19	NA	NA	TRBV28
CASSEMGVATPHSGKLFF	TGTGCCAGCAGTGAAATGGGGGTAGCGACTCCACACAGTGGAAAACTGTTTTTT	TRBJ1-4	18	NA	NA	TRBV25-1
CASSYGVAWTGELFF	TGTGCCAGCAGTTACGGGGTAGCGTGGACCGGGGAGCTGTTTTTT	TRBJ2-2	15	NA	few	TRBV6-5
CASSLEKQGDPEAFF	TGTGCCAGCAGCTTGGAGAAGCAGGGCGACCCTGAAGCTTTCTTT	TRBJ1-1	15	NA	NA	TRBV5-4
CASSIQGQPKNIQYF	TGTGCCAGCAGCATACAAGGACAACCCAAAAACATTCAGTACTTC	TRBJ2-4	15	NA	NA	TRBV5-4
CASSLAQGARTGELFF	TGCGCCAGCAGCTTGGCACAGGGGGCGCGCACCGGGGAGCTGTTTTTT	TRBJ2-2	16	TRBD1	NA	TRBV5-1
CASSNPDRVVNTEAFF	TGTGCCAGCAGCAACCCGGACAGGGTGGTGAACACTGAAGCTTTCTTT	TRBJ1-1	16	TRBD1	NA	TRBV13
CASSRTGGEQYF	TGCGCCAGCAGTCGGACAGGGGGCGAGCAGTACTTC	TRBJ2-7	12	TRBD1	few	TRBV4-1
CAISNLQGSANYGYTF	TGTGCCATCTCCAATTTACAGGGGAGCGCCAACTATGGCTACACCTTC	TRBJ1-2	16	TRBD1	few	TRBV6-6
CASSFRGGTEAFF	TGTGCCAGCAGCTTTAGGGGTGGCACTGAAGCTTTCTTT	TRBJ1-1	13	NA	NA	TRBV5-4
CASSESGRNYGYTF	TGTGCCAGCAGTGAATCGGGCCGCAACTATGGCTACACCTTC	TRBJ1-2	14	NA	few	TRBV25-1
CASSGQTYEQYF	TGTGCCAGCAGTGGACAGACATACGAGCAGTACTTC	TRBJ2-7	12	NA	NA	TRBV28
CASSQPGQGETQYF	TGTGCCAGCAGCCAACCGGGACAGGGAGAGACCCAGTACTTC	TRBJ2-5	14	TRBD1	NA	TRBV4-2
CASRQAGANTDTQYF	TGTGCCAGCAGGCAAGCGGGAGCAAACACAGATACGCAGTATTTT	TRBJ2-3	15	TRBD2	NA	TRBV7-9
CASSLDADTQYF	TGCGCCAGCAGCTTGGACGCAGATACGCAGTATTTT	TRBJ2-3	12	NA	NA	TRBV5-1
CAISAVADNEQFF	TGTGCCATCAGTGCAGTAGCGGACAATGAGCAGTTCTTC	TRBJ2-1	13	NA	NA	TRBV10-3
CASSPHSGEQYF	TGTGCCAGCAGTCCCCATTCGGGGGAGCAGTACTTC	TRBJ2-7	12	NA	few	TRBV27